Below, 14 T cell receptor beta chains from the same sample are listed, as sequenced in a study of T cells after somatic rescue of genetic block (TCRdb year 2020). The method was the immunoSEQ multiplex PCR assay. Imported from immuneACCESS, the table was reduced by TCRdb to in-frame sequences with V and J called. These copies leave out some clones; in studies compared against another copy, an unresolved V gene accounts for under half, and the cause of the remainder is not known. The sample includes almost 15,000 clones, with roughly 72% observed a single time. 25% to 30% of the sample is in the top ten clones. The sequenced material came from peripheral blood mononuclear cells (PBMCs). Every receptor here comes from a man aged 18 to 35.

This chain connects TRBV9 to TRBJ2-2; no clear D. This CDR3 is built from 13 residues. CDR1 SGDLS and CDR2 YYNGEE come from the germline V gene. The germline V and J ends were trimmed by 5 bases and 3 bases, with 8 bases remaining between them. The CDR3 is CASSFQDTGELFF. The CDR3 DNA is TGTGCCAGCAGTTTCCAGGACACCGGGGAGCTGTTTTTT.

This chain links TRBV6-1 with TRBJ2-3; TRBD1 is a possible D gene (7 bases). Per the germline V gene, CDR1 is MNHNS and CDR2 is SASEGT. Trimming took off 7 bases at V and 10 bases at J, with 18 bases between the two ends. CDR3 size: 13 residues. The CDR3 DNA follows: TGTGCCAGCACCCGACAGGGTAGCGGTGCGCAGTATTTT. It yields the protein CASTRQGSGAQYF.

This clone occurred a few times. The CDR3 spells CASSKQDPPGYEQYF. CDR3 nucleotide sequence: TGTGCCAGCAGCAAACAGGATCCCCCGGGTTACGAGCAGTACTTC. This chain joins TRBV21-1 and TRBJ2-7. TRBV21-1 is assigned pseudogene status. The CDR3 length is 15 residues.

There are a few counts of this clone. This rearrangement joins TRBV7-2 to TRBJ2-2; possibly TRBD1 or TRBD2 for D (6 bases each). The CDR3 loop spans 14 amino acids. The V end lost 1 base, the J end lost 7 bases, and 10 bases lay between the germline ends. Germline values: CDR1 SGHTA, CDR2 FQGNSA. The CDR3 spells CASSLEGGIGELFF. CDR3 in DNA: TGTGCCAGCAGCTTAGAGGGGGGAATCGGGGAGCTGTTTTTT. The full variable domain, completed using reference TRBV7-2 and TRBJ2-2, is GAGVSQSPSNKVTEKGKDVELRCDPISGHTALYWYRQSLGQGLEFLIYFQGNSAPDKSGLPSDRFSAERTGGSVSTLTIQRTQQEDSAVYLCASSLEGGIGELFFGEGSRLTVL.

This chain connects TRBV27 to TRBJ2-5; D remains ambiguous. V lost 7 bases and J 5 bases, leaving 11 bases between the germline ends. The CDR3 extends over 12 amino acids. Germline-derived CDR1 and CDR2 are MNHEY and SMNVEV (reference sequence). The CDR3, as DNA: TGTGCCAGCAAGCCCCGGTGGGAGACCCAGTACTTC. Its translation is CASKPRWETQYF.

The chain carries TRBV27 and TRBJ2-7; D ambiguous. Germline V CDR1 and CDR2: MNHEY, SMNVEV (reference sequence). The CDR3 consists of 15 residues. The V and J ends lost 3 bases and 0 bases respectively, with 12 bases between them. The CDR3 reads CASSFLTAFSYEQYF. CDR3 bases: TGTGCCAGCAGTTTTCTTACAGCTTTCTCCTACGAGCAGTACTTC.

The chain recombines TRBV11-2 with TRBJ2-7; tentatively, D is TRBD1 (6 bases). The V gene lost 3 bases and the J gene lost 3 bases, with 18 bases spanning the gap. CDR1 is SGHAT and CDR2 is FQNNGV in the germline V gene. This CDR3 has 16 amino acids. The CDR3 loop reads CASSLRRQANFYEQYF. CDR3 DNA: TGTGCCAGCAGCTTGAGAAGACAGGCAAACTTCTACGAGCAGTACTTC.

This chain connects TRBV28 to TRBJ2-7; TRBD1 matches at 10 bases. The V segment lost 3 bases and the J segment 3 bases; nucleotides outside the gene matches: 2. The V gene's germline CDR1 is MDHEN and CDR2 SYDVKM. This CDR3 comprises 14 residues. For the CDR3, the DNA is TGTGCCAGCAGTTTCGGACAGGGGGGCTACGAGCAGTACTTC. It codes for CASSFGQGGYEQYF.

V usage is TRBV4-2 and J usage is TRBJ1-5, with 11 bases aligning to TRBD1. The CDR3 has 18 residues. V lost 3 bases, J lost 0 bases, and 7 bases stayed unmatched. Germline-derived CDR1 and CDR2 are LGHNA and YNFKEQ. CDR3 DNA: TGTGCCAGCAGCCAGTGGACAGGGGGCCATTATAGCAATCAGCCCCAGCATTTT. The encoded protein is CASSQWTGGHYSNQPQHF.

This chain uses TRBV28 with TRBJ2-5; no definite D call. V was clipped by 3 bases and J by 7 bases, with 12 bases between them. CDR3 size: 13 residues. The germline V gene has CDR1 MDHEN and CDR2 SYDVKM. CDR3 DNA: TGTGCCAGCAGTTTTACTGATTGGGGGACCCAGTACTTC. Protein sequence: CASSFTDWGTQYF.

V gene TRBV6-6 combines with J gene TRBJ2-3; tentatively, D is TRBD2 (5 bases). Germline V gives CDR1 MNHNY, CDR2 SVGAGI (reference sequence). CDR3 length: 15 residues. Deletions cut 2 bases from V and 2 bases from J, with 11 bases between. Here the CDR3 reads CASSYDGLNTDTQYF. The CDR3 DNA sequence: TGTGCCAGCAGTTACGACGGACTCAACACAGATACGCAGTATTTT.

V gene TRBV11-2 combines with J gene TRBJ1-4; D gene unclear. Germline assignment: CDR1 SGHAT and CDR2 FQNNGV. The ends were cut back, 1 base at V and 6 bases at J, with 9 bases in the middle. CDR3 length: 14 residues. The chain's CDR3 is CASSLAGLDEKLFF. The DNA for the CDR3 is TGTGCCAGCAGCTTAGCCGGGTTAGATGAAAAACTGTTTTTT.

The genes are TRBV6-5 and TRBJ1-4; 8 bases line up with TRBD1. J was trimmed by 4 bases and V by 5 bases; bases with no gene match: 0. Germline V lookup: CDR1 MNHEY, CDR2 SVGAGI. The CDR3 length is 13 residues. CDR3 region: CASSDRGNEKLFF. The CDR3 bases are TGTGCCAGCAGTGACAGGGGTAATGAAAAACTGTTTTTT.

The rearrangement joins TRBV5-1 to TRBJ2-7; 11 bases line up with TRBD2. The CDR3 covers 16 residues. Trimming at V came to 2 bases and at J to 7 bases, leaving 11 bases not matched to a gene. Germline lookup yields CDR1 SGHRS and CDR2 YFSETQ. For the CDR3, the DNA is TGCGCCAGCAGCTTTGGAGGAACTAGCGGGAGAAGGGAGCAGTACTTC. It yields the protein CASSFGGTSGRREQYF.